The present T cell receptor (beta chain) was sequenced within a study of blood T cell repertoires in COVID-19. Study information: The United States, Italy and Spain supplied acute and convalescent COVID-19 samples. Sources were T cells, B-cell-depleted T cells, or PBMCs; the material itself was cDNA or gDNA.

Germline V CDR1 and CDR2: SGHAT, FQNNGV. With 6 bases clipped from V and 10 bases from J, the junction kept 16 bases outside the gene matches. The CDR3 contains 17 residues. Libraries were prepared by immunoSEQ multiplex PCR; TCRdb keeps only in-frame clonotypes and omits some of them. This sample yields 150,000 to 200,000 clones, of which roughly 84% are seen a single time; about 14% belongs to the top ten. It was during active infection that Seattle patients were enrolled and then longitudinally followed. The chain recombines TRBV11-2 with TRBJ2-1; 12 positions match TRBD2. This clonotype was sampled from a woman between 70 and 85 years old with COVID-19, enrolled during active disease. What was sequenced was peripheral blood. The CDR3 nucleotides read TGTGCCAGCAGTTCTTGGGAGACTAGCGGGAGTTTAAGAGAGCAGTTCTTC. Translating it yields CASSSWETSGSLREQFF.